A single sample is the source of the 31 T cell receptor beta chains below, sequenced in a study of cytomegalovirus exposure and HLA in healthy donors. Data came from immunoSEQ multiplex PCR; TCRdb stores just in-frame clones and leaves some out. Of under 75,000 clones in the sample, around 93% were seen once. The sequencing input was PBMCs. The receptor source for this set is a woman aged 18 to 35 in good health and CMV-seropositive.

This clone came up once. This chain uses TRBV29-1 with TRBJ1-2; no definite D call. The germline V and J ends were trimmed by 3 bases and 2 bases, with 7 bases remaining between them. Germline-derived CDR1 and CDR2 are SQVTM and ANQGSEA. This CDR3 comprises 12 residues. CDR3 nucleotides: TGCAGCGTTGACTCTGGCAACTATGGCTACACCTTC. Its protein is CSVDSGNYGYTF.

The chain carries TRBV5-4 and TRBJ2-3, with 8 bases identical to TRBD2. This CDR3 spans 15 amino acids. V lost 2 bases to trimming and J lost 3 bases; unmatched junction nucleotides: 5. The germline gives CDR1 SGHNT, CDR2 YYREEE (reference sequence). Here the CDR3 reads CASSFLLADTDTQYF. The CDR3 nucleotides read TGTGCCAGCAGCTTCTTACTAGCGGATACAGATACGCAGTATTTT.

The gene calls are TRBV9 and TRBJ2-3, with D maybe TRBD2 (6 bases). V was shortened by 4 bases and J by 4 bases, with 13 bases between the two germline ends. The CDR3 covers 14 residues. Germline CDR1 reads SGDLS; CDR2 reads YYNGEE. CDR3 nucleotide sequence: TGTGCCAGCAGCTGGGGCAGGGAGGCAGATACGCAGTATTTT. Its translation is CASSWGREADTQYF.

The chain combines TRBV7-2 with TRBJ2-7, with D perhaps matching TRBD2 (6 bases). Trimming took 2 bases from V and 0 from J, leaving 11 bases between them. The CDR3 has 15 residues. Looked up from germline, CDR1 is SGHTA and CDR2 is FQGNSA. The CDR3 DNA follows: TGTGCCAGCAGCTTAAGGGACTCGAACTCCTACGAGCAGTACTTC. Encoded protein: CASSLRDSNSYEQYF.

There are many counts of this clone. V is TRBV19 and J is TRBJ2-1; 8 bases are a match to TRBD2. The CDR3 consists of 13 residues. Losses at the gene ends were 8 bases for V and 7 bases for J; bases not matched to a gene: 7. Per germline, CDR1 LNHDA and CDR2 SQIVND (reference sequence). CDR3 sequence reads: CASDSGVGNEQFF. Here the CDR3 DNA reads TGTGCCAGTGATAGCGGGGTTGGTAATGAGCAGTTCTTC.

The V gene is TRBV9, the J gene TRBJ1-1; D gene unclear. The CDR3 is made up of 12 amino acids. Trimming removed 4 bases at V and 10 bases at J, with 14 bases between. Per germline, CDR1 SGDLS and CDR2 YYNGEE. The CDR3 spells CASSRSGNRAFF. For the CDR3, the DNA is TGTGCCAGCAGCAGATCGGGAAATCGAGCTTTCTTT.

The rearrangement joins TRBV5-5 to TRBJ2-7, with 8 bases aligning to TRBD1. With V trimmed by 3 bases and J by 0 bases, 5 bases remained unmatched. Germline V gives CDR1 SGHKS, CDR2 YYEKEE (reference sequence). CDR3 length equals 15 residues. The CDR3 sequence is CASSYGDRSSYEQYF. CDR3 sequence (DNA): TGTGCCAGCAGCTACGGGGACAGGAGCTCCTACGAGCAGTACTTC.

The CDR3 loop reads CASSQQGSYEQYF. The CDR3 region has the DNA TGTGCCAGCAGCCAGCAGGGGAGCTACGAGCAGTACTTC. V and J are TRBV14 and TRBJ2-7; TRBD1 is a possible D gene (6 bases). This CDR3 is 13 amino acids long. Germline loops: CDR1 SGHDN, CDR2 FVKESK. V lost 3 bases and J lost 3, with 9 bases in between.

The V call is TRBV19, the J call TRBJ1-1; the match to TRBD1 covers 9 bases. CDR3 length: 16 residues. V was clipped by 5 bases and J by 4 bases; unmatched bases: 11. In germline, CDR1 is LNHDA, CDR2 SQIVND (reference sequence). The chain's CDR3 is CASSLQGALVGTEAFF. The CDR3 DNA is TGTGCCAGTAGTCTACAGGGGGCCCTAGTGGGCACTGAAGCTTTCTTT.

This clone was seen only once. The genes are TRBV5-1 and TRBJ1-4; the D is unclear. V was clipped by 4 bases and J by 4 bases, with 8 bases between them. Germline V gene data show CDR1 as SGHRS and CDR2 as YFSETQ. This CDR3 contains 13 residues. CDR3 sequence reads: CASSQNSNEKLFF. DNA of the CDR3: TGCGCCAGCAGCCAAAACAGTAATGAAAAACTGTTTTTT.

The rearrangement joins TRBV28 to TRBJ1-3, with 7 bases lining up with TRBD1. Germline V gene lookup returns CDR1 MDHEN and CDR2 SYDVKM. The V segment lost 2 bases and the J segment 0 bases; nucleotides outside the gene matches: 10. This CDR3 is built from 18 residues. Written as DNA, the CDR3 is TGTGCCAGCAGTTTACCCGCACAGGGGCTATACTCTGGAAACACCATATATTTT. Translating it yields CASSLPAQGLYSGNTIYF.

This clone was counted once. V usage is TRBV6-6 and J usage is TRBJ1-2, with a weak D call TRBD1 (6 bases). V lost 0 bases and J 8 bases, leaving 16 bases between the germline ends. The CDR3 totals 15 residues. The V gene's germline CDR1 is MNHNY and CDR2 SVGAGI (reference sequence). The DNA for the CDR3 is TGTGCCAGCAGTTACTCGACTTTGGGGGCTGGGGGCTACACCTTC. This gives the protein CASSYSTLGAGGYTF.

CDR3 coding DNA: TGCGCCAGCAGCCTGCGTAGCGGGAGCGCCTACGAGCAGTACTTC. Protein: CASSLRSGSAYEQYF. The chain combines TRBV4-1 with TRBJ2-7; 9 nucleotides match TRBD2. Germline CDR1 and CDR2: MGHRA and YSYEKL. The CDR3 spans 15 residues. The V and J ends lost 4 bases and 2 bases, in that order; junction bases with no gene match: 6.

The chain carries TRBV7-2 and TRBJ1-2; no clear D. Trimming cost V 1 base and J 0 bases, with 6 bases left between them. There are 14 residues in the CDR3. From germline, CDR1 is SGHTA and CDR2 FQGNSA. CDR3 coding DNA: TGTGCCAGCAGCTTAGTGGCGGCTAACTATGGCTACACCTTC. It is translated as CASSLVAANYGYTF. The whole variable domain, filled in from reference TRBV7-2 and TRBJ1-2, reads GAGVSQSPSNKVTEKGKDVELRCDPISGHTALYWYRQSLGQGLEFLIYFQGNSAPDKSGLPSDRFSAERTGGSVSTLTIQRTQQEDSAVYLCASSLVAANYGYTFGSGTRLTVV.

This clone appeared once. J is TRBJ2-3 and V is TRBV2, with 7 bases identical to TRBD2. The V gene end was trimmed by 7 bases and the J gene end by 5 bases; junction bases not matched to a gene: 12. Germline CDR1 SNHLY, CDR2 FYNNEI. CDR3 length equals 15 residues. CDR3 region: CASTGGAGTIDTQYF. As DNA, the CDR3 is TGTGCCAGCACCGGAGGAGCGGGAACGATAGATACGCAGTATTTT.

The J gene is TRBJ1-3, the V gene TRBV6-6; D uncertain. Trimming took 2 bases from V and 4 from J, leaving 9 bases between them. The CDR3 covers 14 residues. Germline V gene lookup returns CDR1 MNHNY and CDR2 SVGAGI (reference sequence). CDR3: CASSYDNLGNTIYF. In nucleotides, the CDR3 is TGTGCCAGCAGTTACGACAACCTGGGAAACACCATATATTTT.

This chain's CDR3 is CASSLNQGARDEQFF. DNA of the CDR3: TGTGCCAGCAGCTTAAACCAGGGGGCGCGAGATGAGCAGTTCTTC. The chain couples TRBV7-2 to TRBJ2-1; TRBD1 matches 8 bases. Losses at the gene ends were 2 bases for V and 8 bases for J; bases not matched to a gene: 8. Germline CDR1 reads SGHTA; CDR2 reads FQGNSA. The CDR3 consists of 15 residues.

The gene calls are TRBV6-5 and TRBJ1-1; D is unclear. Looked up from germline, CDR1 is MNHEY and CDR2 is SVGAGI. The CDR3 consists of 11 residues. The V end lost 5 bases, the J end lost 7 bases, and 8 bases lay between the germline ends. In DNA, the CDR3 is TGTGCCAGCAGTCGTCGCGGTGAAGCTTTCTTT. As protein: CASSRRGEAFF.

This chain connects TRBV19 to TRBJ2-3; the match to TRBD1 covers 7 bases. V dropped 6 bases and J dropped 3; count of bases not matched to a gene: 9. The CDR3 has 15 residues. Germline CDR1 and CDR2: LNHDA and SQIVND (reference sequence). CDR3 region: CASSFTDRQTDTQYF. CDR3 in DNA: TGTGCCAGTAGCTTCACGGACAGGCAAACAGATACGCAGTATTTT.

J is TRBJ2-7 and V is TRBV7-9; 12 bases agree with TRBD2. The V gene's germline CDR1 is SEHNR and CDR2 FQNEAQ (reference sequence). J lost 3 bases, V lost 5 bases, and 2 bases had no gene match. This CDR3 spans 14 amino acids. The CDR3 region is CASSPSGRVYEQYF. CDR3 nucleotides: TGTGCCAGCAGCCCTAGCGGGAGGGTCTACGAGCAGTACTTC.

The count of this clone is one. The chain joins TRBV19 to TRBJ1-2, with a tentative D call TRBD1 (6 bases). Germline CDR1 is LNHDA and CDR2 is SQIVND (reference sequence). This CDR3 is built from 13 residues. The V end was cut by 4 bases, the J end by 4 bases, with 10 bases between. This CDR3 is CASSRQEFYGYTF. CDR3 in DNA: TGTGCCAGTAGTAGACAGGAGTTCTATGGCTACACCTTC.

CDR3 nucleotide sequence: TGCAGCGTTAGTACACCCCAAGAGACCCAGTACTTC. This encodes CSVSTPQETQYF. The rearrangement joins TRBV29-1 to TRBJ2-5; D gene ambiguous. CDR3 length: 12 residues. The germline CDR1 and CDR2 sequences are SQVTM and ANQGSEA. Trimming removed 5 bases at V and 1 base at J, with 8 bases between.

The rearrangement links TRBV9 to TRBJ2-5; possibly TRBD1 for D (6 bases). This CDR3 comprises 14 residues. V was pared by 0 bases and J by 6 bases, with 12 bases between. Germline assignment: CDR1 SGDLS and CDR2 YYNGEE. CDR3 region: CASSVDWGQKTQYF. The DNA of the CDR3 is TGTGCCAGCAGCGTAGATTGGGGACAAAAGACCCAGTACTTC.

This chain connects TRBV25-1 to TRBJ2-1, with D perhaps TRBD1 (8 bases). This CDR3 comprises 13 residues. V shed 7 bases and J shed 8 bases, with 15 bases lying between them. The germline CDR1 and CDR2 sequences are MGHDK and SYGVNS. The CDR3: CASNTGGRDEQFF. CDR3 DNA sequence: TGTGCCAGCAACACAGGGGGGAGGGATGAGCAGTTCTTC.

The V gene is TRBV10-1, the J gene TRBJ1-1, with TRBD1 identical over 12 bases. The CDR3 length is 16 residues. Germline CDR1 reads WNHNN; CDR2 reads SYGVQD (reference sequence). Trimming removed 5 bases from V and 4 bases from J; junction bases left unmatched: 8. CDR3 in DNA: TGCGCCAGCAGTTACCGCCGGGACAGGGGGCCCACTGAAGCTTTCTTT. This translates into CASSYRRDRGPTEAFF.

The V call is TRBV20-1, the J call TRBJ1-2; D gene ambiguous. CDR3 size: 9 residues. Germline V CDR1 and CDR2: DFQATT, SNEGSKA (reference sequence). V gave up 5 bases and J gave up 9 bases, with 7 bases separating them. In nucleotides, the CDR3 is TGCAGTGCTGGCAGGAGCTACACCTTC. Its protein is CSAGRSYTF.

The chain combines TRBV4-1 with TRBJ2-1; D may be TRBD2 (5 bases). The CDR3 has 15 amino acids. V lost 3 bases to trimming and J lost 5 bases, with 14 bases between them. Germline V lookup: CDR1 MGHRA, CDR2 YSYEKL. The CDR3 loop reads CASSQVTLGNNEQFF. CDR3 DNA: TGCGCCAGCAGCCAGGTGACTCTCGGGAACAATGAGCAGTTCTTC.

This chain connects TRBV5-1 to TRBJ2-3; possibly TRBD2 for D (5 bases). Deletions cut 0 bases from V and 2 bases from J, with 10 bases between. The CDR3 contains 15 residues. Germline values: CDR1 SGHRS, CDR2 YFSETQ. The CDR3 spells CASSLASRDTDTQYF. CDR3 DNA: TGCGCCAGCAGCTTGGCTAGCCGGGACACAGATACGCAGTATTTT.

This clone was found once. The chain combines TRBV6-5 with TRBJ2-5; possibly TRBD2 for D (5 bases). The ends were cut back, 4 bases at V and 0 bases at J, with 6 bases in the middle. The length of the CDR3 is 13 residues. Germline CDR1 is MNHEY and CDR2 is SVGAGI. CDR3 coding DNA: TGTGCCAGCAGTTTAGCGTACCAAGAGACCCAGTACTTC. Protein product: CASSLAYQETQYF.

V gene TRBV9 combines with J gene TRBJ1-2, with a tentative D call TRBD1 (6 bases). Germline CDR1 and CDR2: SGDLS and YYNGEE. The CDR3 has 16 residues. Trimming stripped 0 bases from V and 8 bases from J, with 20 bases between. Here the CDR3 DNA reads TGTGCCAGCAGCGTAGCATCGGGGAGGGGGGCCGGCGGCTACACCTTC. Translation gives CASSVASGRGAGGYTF.

The rearrangement joins TRBV7-9 to TRBJ1-1, with D hard to call. CDR3 size: 13 residues. Looked up from germline, CDR1 is SEHNR and CDR2 is FQNEAQ (reference sequence). V was clipped by 3 bases and J by 2 bases, with 7 bases between them. For the CDR3, the DNA is TGTGCCAGCAGCTTGGCGGCTAACACTGAAGCTTTCTTT. This translates into CASSLAANTEAFF.